A selection of T cell receptor beta chains follows, all from one sample in a study of blood T cell repertoires in COVID-19. Method: immunoSEQ multiplex PCR; TCRdb's copy keeps in-frame clones and lacks some. This table has fewer than 350,000 clones, 87% appearing once. Sequencing input: peripheral blood. These receptors were obtained from a woman aged 50 to 60 who had recovered from COVID-19. The CDR3 runs from the conserved cysteine through the conserved F or W. A D gene is named only where the DNA matches it firmly. Some rows mark clone size as missing; the rest say once, few, many or name a class of expanded clone.

d_call,j_call,cdr3_length,clone_size,v_call,cdr3_nt,cdr3_aa
NA,TRBJ1-1,13,NA,TRBV15,TGTGCCACCAAGGAGGGGATGAACACTGAAGCTTTCTTT,CATKEGMNTEAFF
NA,TRBJ1-1,13,NA,TRBV7-2,TGTGCCAGCAGCTTATCAATGAACACTGAAGCTTTCTTT,CASSLSMNTEAFF
NA,TRBJ2-7,14,NA,TRBV5-1,TGCGCCAGCAGCTTGGAGCCGGGAGTCTACGAGCAGTACTTC,CASSLEPGVYEQYF
NA,TRBJ1-2,15,NA,TRBV6-5,TGTGCCAGCAGTTACCGACAGGATGGTTACTATGGCTACACCTTC,CASSYRQDGYYGYTF
NA,TRBJ1-1,13,NA,TRBV9,TGTGCCAGCAGCGTAGACAGTAACACTGAAGCTTTCTTT,CASSVDSNTEAFF
TRBD2,TRBJ2-5,16,NA,TRBV3-1/TRBV3-2,TGTGCCAGCAGCCCCATAGCGGGGGGCCGGGGGGAGACCCAGTACTTC,CASSPIAGGRGETQYF
TRBD2,TRBJ2-1,17,NA,TRBV28,TGTGCCAGCAGCTCCGCCGCGGGAGGGTCAACTTCGGATGAGCAGTTCTTC,CASSSAAGGSTSDEQFF
NA,TRBJ1-2,14,NA,TRBV10-3,TGTGCCATCAACAGTCGTCCCTCCGATTATGGCTACACCTTC,CAINSRPSDYGYTF
NA,TRBJ1-2,13,NA,TRBV28,TGTGCCAGCAGTTTTTCTTCGGGGAATGGCTACACCTTC,CASSFSSGNGYTF
NA,TRBJ2-4,14,NA,TRBV7-2,TGTGCCAGCAGCGCGGACAGCCTGGGGAACATTCAGTACTTC,CASSADSLGNIQYF
NA,TRBJ2-2,16,NA,TRBV6-2/TRBV6-3,TGTGCCAGCAGTTATAGTGAGGGAGTGGTCACCGGGGAGCTGTTTTTT,CASSYSEGVVTGELFF
NA,TRBJ2-6,15,NA,TRBV6-2/TRBV6-3,TGTGCCAGCAGCCAACAGGCCCCTGGGGCCAACGTCCTGACTTTC,CASSQQAPGANVLTF
TRBD1,TRBJ1-1,17,NA,TRBV5-1,TGCGCCAGCAGCTTGCTCGGGACAGGAACGTTGAACACTGAAGCTTTCTTT,CASSLLGTGTLNTEAFF
NA,TRBJ1-1,13,NA,TRBV29-1,TGCAGCGTTGCCCGACAGTCGAACACTGAAGCTTTCTTT,CSVARQSNTEAFF
NA,TRBJ1-4,14,NA,TRBV4-3,TGCGCCAGCAGTCGGGACATACGGGGTGAAAAACTGTTTTTT,CASSRDIRGEKLFF
NA,TRBJ1-2,14,NA,TRBV19,TGTGCCACCAAAGGTGGGTCGAGCGGATATGGCTACACCTTC,CATKGGSSGYGYTF
NA,TRBJ2-5,13,once,TRBV19,TGTGCCAGTAGTATAGACGGAGAAGAGACCCAGTACTTC,CASSIDGEETQYF
NA,TRBJ1-2,12,NA,TRBV30,TGTGCCACAAGCGGGGGATCCTATGGCTACACCTTC,CATSGGSYGYTF
TRBD1,TRBJ2-1,13,NA,TRBV6-5,TGTGCCAGCAGTTTTCCAGGGGGTCTAGGTCAGTTCTTC,CASSFPGGLGQFF
NA,TRBJ2-1,11,NA,TRBV25-1,TGTGCCAGCAGGAGTGCGGATGAGCAGTTCTTC,CASRSADEQFF
TRBD2,TRBJ2-7,16,NA,TRBV3-1/TRBV3-2,TGTGCCAGCAGCCAATCTACTAGCGGGAGCTCCTACGAGCAGTACTTC,CASSQSTSGSSYEQYF
NA,TRBJ1-1,13,NA,TRBV30,TGTGCCTGGAGGAGAGCTGGGAACACTGAAGCTTTCTTT,CAWRRAGNTEAFF
NA,TRBJ1-5,15,NA,TRBV7-2,TGTGCCAGCAGCTTAGCCGGGAACAGCCCTCAGCCCCAGCATTTT,CASSLAGNSPQPQHF
TRBD2,TRBJ2-7,14,NA,TRBV6-5,TGTGCCAGCAGGACCGGGACTAGCGGCTACGAGCAGTACTTC,CASRTGTSGYEQYF
TRBD1,TRBJ1-4,14,NA,TRBV28,TGTGCCAGCAGGGGGGACAGGGGGCGAGAAAAACTGTTTTTT,CASRGDRGREKLFF
NA,TRBJ1-1,15,once,TRBV19,TGTGCCAGTAGTATAAGGGCGGGGCGAAACACTGAAGCTTTCTTT,CASSIRAGRNTEAFF
NA,TRBJ1-5,12,NA,TRBV19,TGTGCCAGTAACCAGGGAAATCAGCCCCAGCATTTT,CASNQGNQPQHF
NA,TRBJ2-7,16,few,TRBV7-2,TGTGCCAGCAGCTTAGTGGGTGGAGGAAGCCCCTACGAGCAGTACTTC,CASSLVGGGSPYEQYF
TRBD1,TRBJ1-2,17,NA,TRBV7-2,TGTGCCAGCAGCCCCGGGACAGGGGAACAAGGATCTTATGGCTACACCTTC,CASSPGTGEQGSYGYTF
NA,TRBJ1-1,14,NA,TRBV3-1/TRBV3-2,TGTGCCAGCAGCCAAAAGGGGGGAGGGACTGAAGCTTTCTTT,CASSQKGGGTEAFF
TRBD1,TRBJ2-5,16,NA,TRBV3-1/TRBV3-2,TGTGCCAGCAGCCAGGGGGACAGGGGTCTCCAAGAGACCCAGTACTTC,CASSQGDRGLQETQYF
NA,TRBJ1-1,13,NA,TRBV28,TGTGCCAGCAGTTTATGGGGGGGACTACAAGCTTTCTTT,CASSLWGGLQAFF
TRBD1,TRBJ1-5,14,few,TRBV19,TGTGCCAGTAGTGGACAGGGGTTTTGGCAGCCCCAGCATTTT,CASSGQGFWQPQHF
NA,TRBJ2-7,17,NA,TRBV5-1,TGCGCCAGCAGGCGAAGAATCCAGGGAGGGGGCTCCTACGAGCAGTACTTC,CASRRRIQGGGSYEQYF
TRBD1,TRBJ2-7,16,NA,TRBV3-1/TRBV3-2,TGTGCCAGCAGCCTTGGGGACGGACAGGGGACCTACGAGCAGTACTTC,CASSLGDGQGTYEQYF
TRBD2,TRBJ2-5,16,few,TRBV5-6,TGTGCCAGCAGCTTGTTTCTAGCGGGGGGTGTGGAGACCCAGTACTTC,CASSLFLAGGVETQYF
TRBD1,TRBJ1-2,16,NA,TRBV5-4,TGTGCCAGCAGCTTAGCTTCCGGGACAGCCTCCTATGGCTACACCTTC,CASSLASGTASYGYTF
NA,TRBJ2-1,17,NA,TRBV19,TGTGCCAGTCGGCGGGGCGGGGAGCTCCGGGATATCCATGAGCAGTTCTTC,CASRRGGELRDIHEQFF
NA,TRBJ2-3,13,NA,TRBV28,TGTGCCAGTAGGATGGATGGCGGGGATACGCAGTATTTT,CASRMDGGDTQYF
NA,TRBJ2-7,12,once,TRBV7-9,TGTGCCAGCAGCCCCGGGACTCCCGAGCAGTACTTC,CASSPGTPEQYF
NA,TRBJ2-4,15,NA,TRBV30,TGTGCCTGGAGTGGAGACGGGATAGCCAAAAACATTCAGTACTTC,CAWSGDGIAKNIQYF
TRBD1,TRBJ1-2,14,NA,TRBV24-1,TGTGCCACCAGTGCGGCGGGACAGGTCTCCGGCTACACCTTC,CATSAAGQVSGYTF
NA,TRBJ2-2,14,NA,TRBV9,TGTGCCAGCAGCGACGGCACGGGGGAGTTGGAGCTGTTTTTT,CASSDGTGELELFF
NA,TRBJ1-4,14,NA,TRBV27,TGTGCCAGCGTCCCCGGGAGTGCTAATGAAAAACTGTTTTTT,CASVPGSANEKLFF
TRBD1,TRBJ1-3,17,NA,TRBV28,TGTGCCAGCAGTTCAGGGGGACTTACGAGCTCTGGAAACACCATATATTTT,CASSSGGLTSSGNTIYF
NA,TRBJ1-5,13,NA,TRBV25-1,TGTGCCAGCAGTGCTAATAGCAATCAGCCCCAGCATTTT,CASSANSNQPQHF
TRBD2,TRBJ2-5,14,NA,TRBV11-3,TGTGCCAGCAGCTTGGGCCCCGGGAGGGCGACCCAGTACTTC,CASSLGPGRATQYF
NA,TRBJ1-1,14,NA,TRBV6-6,TGTGCCAGCAGTTACTCTTGGCAGAACACTGAAGCTTTCTTT,CASSYSWQNTEAFF
TRBD1,TRBJ2-1,17,NA,TRBV27,TGTGCCAGCAGTACCCAGGGGGAAGGCAGCTCCTACAATGAGCAGTTCTTC,CASSTQGEGSSYNEQFF
NA,TRBJ1-5,13,NA,TRBV28,TGTGCCAGCAGTTCAACCAGGGTTCAGCCCCAGCATTTT,CASSSTRVQPQHF
TRBD1,TRBJ2-7,16,NA,TRBV5-5,TGTGCCAGCAGCACCTCCGGGACAGTCAGCTCCTACGAGCAGTACTTC,CASSTSGTVSSYEQYF
TRBD2,TRBJ2-7,13,NA,TRBV7-8,TGTGCCAGCAGCCGACCGAGCGGGAACGAGCAGTACTTC,CASSRPSGNEQYF